Below are 15 T cell receptor beta chains sequenced from a single sample in a study of shared clonotypes between healthy human individuals. Generated by immunoSEQ multiplex PCR, the TCRdb table keeps only in-frame clones and is missing some. This table has 2 million or so clones, about 95% appearing once. The sample comprised naive CD4+ T cells sorted from blood. Documented subset: CD45RA+ positively selected. The receptors here all came from a man aged 18 to 35 in good health.

This chain uses TRBV10-3 with TRBJ1-3; D is unresolved. Germline V gene sequence: CDR1 ENHRY, CDR2 SYGVKD. Trimming stripped 11 bases from V and 2 bases from J, with 13 bases between. The CDR3 is 13 residues long. The CDR3 protein is CASLIYPGNTIYF. In DNA form, the CDR3 reads TGTGCCTCCCTAATATACCCTGGAAACACCATATATTTT.

This chain joins TRBV2 and TRBJ2-7; 11 nucleotides align to TRBD2. V lost 9 bases, J lost 6 bases, and 4 bases stayed unmatched. The CDR3 runs 12 residues. Germline V CDR1 and CDR2: SNHLY, FYNNEI. The CDR3 here is CASGTSGAEQYF. CDR3 in DNA: TGTGCCAGTGGGACTAGCGGCGCCGAGCAGTACTTC.

The rearrangement uses TRBV5-6 and TRBJ1-2; D call uncertain. Germline assignment: CDR1 SGHDT and CDR2 YYEEEE. This CDR3 comprises 15 residues. V lost 2 bases, J lost 4 bases, and 15 bases lay in between. CDR3 nucleotides: TGTGCCAGCAGCTTCGGCAGAATCTATAGCTATGGCTACACCTTC. Protein sequence: CASSFGRIYSYGYTF.

The genes are TRBV7-2 and TRBJ2-7; 8 bases line up with TRBD2. Looked up from germline, CDR1 is SGHTA and CDR2 is FQGNSA. There are 13 residues in the CDR3. The J segment lost 6 bases and the V segment lost 3 bases, leaving 4 bases of the junction unmatched. CDR3 region: CASSFPGGGEQYF. In DNA form, the CDR3 reads TGTGCCAGCAGCTTCCCGGGAGGGGGCGAGCAGTACTTC.

This chain links TRBV28 with TRBJ2-7; 10 positions agree with TRBD1. CDR1 and CDR2 from the germline V gene are MDHEN and SYDVKM. The V segment lost 4 bases and the J segment 6 bases; nucleotides outside the gene matches: 6. This CDR3 is built from 14 residues. CDR3 residues: CASSYRQGAGEQYF. The CDR3 nucleotides are TGTGCCAGCAGTTACCGACAGGGGGCTGGCGAGCAGTACTTC.

As regards this clone: The same CDR3 also results from other DNA sequences found in this sample. The J gene is TRBJ1-5, the V gene TRBV19; D is ambiguous. V dropped 5 bases and J dropped 3 bases, with 8 bases sitting between them. CDR1 is LNHDA, CDR2 SQIVND, per germline (reference sequence). This CDR3 has 13 residues. The CDR3 reads CASSPRNNQPQHF. In nucleotides, the CDR3 is TGTGCCAGTAGTCCTAGGAACAATCAGCCCCAGCATTTT.

The rearrangement links TRBV11-2 to TRBJ2-7; D is unresolved. Germline loops: CDR1 SGHAT, CDR2 FQNNGV. Trimming left V 2 bases short and J 3 bases short, with 8 bases between. This CDR3 contains 13 residues. This CDR3 is CASSLSQVYEQYF. The DNA for the CDR3 is TGTGCCAGCAGCTTAAGCCAAGTCTACGAGCAGTACTTC.

The rearrangement joins TRBV11-2 to TRBJ1-1, with D possibly TRBD1 on 6 matching bases. Germline V CDR1 and CDR2: SGHAT, FQNNGV. Trimming cost V 5 bases and J 1 base, with 14 bases left between them. This CDR3 region has 15 residues. This chain's CDR3 is CASSPTGQQNTEAFF. The CDR3 DNA is TGTGCCAGCAGCCCAACCGGACAGCAGAACACTGAAGCTTTCTTT.

This chain connects TRBV4-3 to TRBJ2-1; no definite D call. Trimming stripped 1 base from V and 8 bases from J, with 12 bases between. The germline V gene encodes CDR1 LGHNA and CDR2 YSLEER. There are 14 residues in the CDR3. As DNA, the CDR3 is TGCGCCAGCAGCCAAGGGAACTCTGCTGATGAGCAGTTCTTC. Amino acid sequence: CASSQGNSADEQFF.

The rearrangement joins TRBV12-5 to TRBJ2-1; TRBD2 matches at 11 bases. The CDR3 is made up of 16 amino acids. V was pared by 5 bases and J by 6 bases, with 9 bases of the junction left unmatched. CDR1 is LGHNT and CDR2 is FRNRAP in the germline V gene. CDR3 amino acids: CASGQRIAGGRNEQFF. In DNA form, the CDR3 reads TGTGCTAGTGGTCAACGAATAGCGGGGGGGCGCAATGAGCAGTTCTTC.

The chain is built from TRBV5-6 and TRBJ2-1; perhaps TRBD2 as D (6 bases). Trimming pared 0 bases from V and 1 base from J, leaving 8 bases between. The germline gives CDR1 SGHDT, CDR2 YYEEEE. This CDR3 contains 15 residues. DNA of the CDR3: TGTGCCAGCAGCTTGGGCGGGATGTCCTACAATGAGCAGTTCTTC. Protein sequence: CASSLGGMSYNEQFF.

The DNA for the CDR3 is TGTGCCAGCAGCTTAGAATCCCAGAGCTCTGGAAACACCATATATTTT. This codes for CASSLESQSSGNTIYF. The chain combines TRBV7-8 with TRBJ1-3; D is unresolved. V lost 1 base and J 0 bases, leaving 10 bases between the germline ends. From germline, CDR1 is SGHVS and CDR2 FQNEAQ. The CDR3 has 16 amino acids.

V is TRBV7-6 and J is TRBJ2-2; the match to TRBD2 covers 10 bases. The CDR3 totals 15 residues. Per the germline V gene, CDR1 is SGHVS and CDR2 is FNYEAQ. V trimming: 6 bases; J trimming: 7 bases; junction bases outside the gene matches: 8. CDR3 in DNA: TGTGCCAGCAGTCGACTAGCGGGTTCTGGCGGGGAGCTGTTTTTT. This gives the protein CASSRLAGSGGELFF. Combining the CDR3 with reference TRBV7-6 and TRBJ2-2 gives the whole variable domain GAGVSQSPRYKVTKRGQDVALRCDPISGHVSLYWYRQALGQGPEFLTYFNYEAQQDKSGLPNDRFSAERPEGSISTLTIQRTEQRDSAMYRCASSRLAGSGGELFFGEGSRLTVL.

This chain uses TRBV15 with TRBJ1-3; tentative D call: TRBD1 (5 bases). CDR3 length equals 15 residues. The V end was cut by 1 base, the J end by 4 bases, with 11 bases between. Germline V CDR1 and CDR2: LNHNV, YYDKDF (reference sequence). The CDR3 reads CATSRGGGVGNTIYF. As DNA, the CDR3 is TGTGCCACCAGCAGAGGCGGGGGTGTGGGAAACACCATATATTTT.

This clone was seen once. This rearrangement joins TRBV2 to TRBJ2-3; 11 bases line up with TRBD1. Germline V gene sequence: CDR1 SNHLY, CDR2 FYNNEI. The CDR3 runs 14 residues. V lost 7 bases and J lost 4; bases outside the gene matches: 4. The CDR3 spells CASTGDRGADTQYF. In DNA form, the CDR3 reads TGTGCCAGCACCGGGGACAGGGGGGCAGATACGCAGTATTTT.